This T cell receptor (beta chain) was observed in a study of blood T cells in healthy people across ages. General observations from the study: Older individuals had lower TCR beta diversity per million T cells (the decline was roughly linear). Observed TCR beta diversity showed a strong correlation with the percentage of naive T cells as measured by flow cytometry.

This clonotype was detected ten times or more. Its antigen is currently unknown. The V gene's germline CDR1 is SGHTA and CDR2 FQGNSA. The CDR3 spans 12 residues. Trimming removed 1 base at V and 9 bases at J, with 9 bases between. With a J-beta primer mix and a sample-barcoded 5' primer, a second PCR ran 7 to 11 cycles. With 12 random nucleotides, a template-switch adaptor tagged each individual cDNA molecule. TCRdb re-derived calls from the 5' RACE reads in MiXCR, one entry per CDR3 protein. The sample comprises around 650,000 distinct CDR3 sequences, 32% of which are singletons, and roughly 15% rests with the top ten.

The rearrangement uses TRBV7-2 and TRBJ1-2, with a tentative D call TRBD1 (5 bases). The receptor's source is an elderly woman in good health. Sequenced input: blood. The CDR3 DNA sequence: TGTGCCAGCAGCTTAGTGCGGACAAGCTACACCTTC. Its protein product is CASSLVRTSYTF.